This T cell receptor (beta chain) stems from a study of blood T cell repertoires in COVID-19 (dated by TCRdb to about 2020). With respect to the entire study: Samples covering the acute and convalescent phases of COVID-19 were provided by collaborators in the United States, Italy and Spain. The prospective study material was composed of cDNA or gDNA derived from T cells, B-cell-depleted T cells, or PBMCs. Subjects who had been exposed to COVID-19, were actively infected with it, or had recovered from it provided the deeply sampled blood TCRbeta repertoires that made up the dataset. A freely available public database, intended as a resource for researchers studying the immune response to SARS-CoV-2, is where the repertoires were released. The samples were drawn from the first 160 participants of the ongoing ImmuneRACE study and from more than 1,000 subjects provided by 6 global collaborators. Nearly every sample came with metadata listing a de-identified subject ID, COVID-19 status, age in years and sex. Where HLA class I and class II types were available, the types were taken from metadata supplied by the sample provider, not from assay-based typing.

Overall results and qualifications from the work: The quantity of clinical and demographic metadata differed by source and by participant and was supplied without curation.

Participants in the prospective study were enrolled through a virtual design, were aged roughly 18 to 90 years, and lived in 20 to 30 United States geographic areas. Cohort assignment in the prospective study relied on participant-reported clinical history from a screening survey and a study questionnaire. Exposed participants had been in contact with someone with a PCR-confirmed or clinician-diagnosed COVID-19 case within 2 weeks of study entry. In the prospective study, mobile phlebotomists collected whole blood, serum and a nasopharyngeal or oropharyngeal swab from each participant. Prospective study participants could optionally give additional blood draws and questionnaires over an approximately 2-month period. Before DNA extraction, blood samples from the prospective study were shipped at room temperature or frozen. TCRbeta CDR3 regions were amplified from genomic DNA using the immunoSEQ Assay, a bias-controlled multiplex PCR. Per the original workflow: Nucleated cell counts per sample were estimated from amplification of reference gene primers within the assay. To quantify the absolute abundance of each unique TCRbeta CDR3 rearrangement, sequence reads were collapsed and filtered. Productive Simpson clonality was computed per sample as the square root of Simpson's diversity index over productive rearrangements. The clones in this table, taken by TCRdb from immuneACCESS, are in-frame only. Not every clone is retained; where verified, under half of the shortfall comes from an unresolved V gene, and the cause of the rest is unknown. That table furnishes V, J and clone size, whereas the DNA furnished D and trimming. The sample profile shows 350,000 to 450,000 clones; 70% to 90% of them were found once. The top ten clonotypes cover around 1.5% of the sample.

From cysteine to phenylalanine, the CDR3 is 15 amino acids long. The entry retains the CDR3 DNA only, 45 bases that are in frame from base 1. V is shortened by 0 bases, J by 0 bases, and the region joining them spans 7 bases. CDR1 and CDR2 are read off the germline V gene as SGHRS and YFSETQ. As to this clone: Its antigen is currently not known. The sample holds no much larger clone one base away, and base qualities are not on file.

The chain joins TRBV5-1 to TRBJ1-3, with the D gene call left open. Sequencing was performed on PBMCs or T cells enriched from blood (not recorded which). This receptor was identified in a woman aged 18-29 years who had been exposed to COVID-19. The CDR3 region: CASSLGGYSGNTIYF. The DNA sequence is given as TGCGCCAGCAGCTTGGGAGGATACTCTGGAAACACCATATATTTT.